The 7 T cell receptor beta chains below all came from one sample that was sequenced in a study of CD8 T cells in Susac syndrome. Random-hexamer reverse transcription was applied to about 0.5 to 1 ug RNA. TCRdb reprocessed the immunoSEQ multiplex PCR reads with MiXCR, giving one entry per CDR3 protein. The sample has 100,000 to 150,000 distinct CDR3 sequences; 93% are singletons. The source material was CD4+ T cells from PBMCs. The origin of the receptors is a human donor with multiple sclerosis.

This clonotype showed up just once. This chain links TRBV7-6 with TRBJ1-5; D is unclear. The CDR3 runs to 13 residues. CDR1 and CDR2 from the germline V gene are SGHVS and FNYEAQ. V lost 4 bases and J lost 4, with 8 bases in between. The CDR3, as DNA: TGTGCCAGCAGCTCCGGATGGAATCAGCCCCAGCATTTT. Amino acids: CASSSGWNQPQHF.

V and J are TRBV7-9 and TRBJ2-7, with D uncertain. In germline, CDR1 is SEHNR, CDR2 FQNEAQ (reference sequence). This CDR3 region has 12 residues. Trimming removed 5 bases from V and 3 bases from J, with 8 bases in between. CDR3 region: CASSRVVYEQYF. The CDR3 DNA is TGTGCCAGCAGCCGGGTCGTCTACGAGCAGTACTTC.

The V call is TRBV4-1, the J call TRBJ2-4; D is uncertain. Per germline, CDR1 MGHRA and CDR2 YSYEKL. Trimming stripped 1 base from V and 0 bases from J, with 7 bases between. The CDR3 is made up of 15 amino acids. CDR3 loop: CASSQVGLAKNIQYF. The CDR3 DNA sequence: TGCGCCAGCAGCCAAGTGGGGTTAGCCAAAAACATTCAGTACTTC.

The rearrangement joins TRBV20-1 to TRBJ2-3; D might be TRBD1 or TRBD2, each matching 6 bases. The V and J ends lost 8 bases and 2 bases respectively, with 14 bases between them. The CDR3 extends over 13 amino acids. Germline V lookup: CDR1 DFQATT, CDR2 SNEGSKA (reference sequence). This CDR3 reads CSTRTGATDTQYF. The DNA of the CDR3 is TGCAGTACACGGACGGGGGCCACAGATACGCAGTATTTT.

V usage is TRBV5-1 and J usage is TRBJ2-7; TRBD1 agrees at 8 bases. The CDR3 has 14 residues. The V segment lost 3 bases and the J segment 4 bases; nucleotides outside the gene matches: 6. CDR1 and CDR2 (germline): SGHRS, YFSETQ. The CDR3 DNA reads TGCGCCAGCAGCTCCACAGACAGGGGATACGAGCAGTACTTC. It translates to CASSSTDRGYEQYF. Using reference TRBV5-1 and TRBJ2-7 for the parts outside the CDR3, the full variable domain is KAGVTQTPRYLIKTRGQQVTLSCSPISGHRSVSWYQQTPGQGLQFLFEYFSETQRNKGNFPGRFSGRQFSNSRSEMNVSTLELGDSALYLCASSSTDRGYEQYFGPGTRLTVT.

This sequence joins TRBV6-2 or TRBV6-3 and TRBJ1-2; TRBD1 is a possible D gene (6 bases). Germline CDR1 reads MNHEY; CDR2 reads SVGEGT. With 10 bases removed from V and 3 bases from J, the gap between germline ends came to 15 bases. The CDR3 length is 13 residues. CDR3: CATSEGEDYGYTF. The CDR3 coding sequence is TGTGCCACCAGCGAGGGGGAGGACTATGGCTACACCTTC.

This chain links TRBV3-1 with TRBJ1-3, with 7 bases lining up with TRBD1. This CDR3 spans 15 amino acids. V dropped 3 bases and J dropped 2; count of bases not matched to a gene: 4. In germline, CDR1 is LGHDT, CDR2 YNNKEL (reference sequence). The CDR3 protein is CASSQGRGTGNTIYF. The DNA of the CDR3 is TGTGCCAGCAGCCAGGGCAGGGGGACTGGAAACACCATATATTTT. Full variable domain (missing parts from reference TRBV3-1 and TRBJ1-3): DTAVSQTPKYLVTQMGNDKSIKCEQNLGHDTMYWYKQDSKKFLKIMFSYNNKELIINETVPNRFSPKSPDKAHLNLHINSLELGDSAVYFCASSQGRGTGNTIYFGEGSWLTVV.